Each of the 4 T cell receptor beta chains below was sequenced from the same sample in a study of T cell changes during pregnancy in multiple sclerosis. The protocol was immunoSEQ multiplex PCR, while the TCRdb copy is restricted to in-frame clones and leaves out a portion. The sample contains some 80,000 clones, around 96% of which appear only once. The sequenced sample was peripheral blood, obtained in the second trimester of pregnancy. These receptors all stem from a female donor with multiple sclerosis, enrolled in a pregnancy study.

This rearrangement joins TRBV27 to TRBJ2-1; 12 nucleotides match TRBD2. Trimming at V came to 5 bases and at J to 8 bases, leaving 4 bases not matched to a gene. The CDR3 has 14 amino acids. The V gene's germline CDR1 is MNHEY and CDR2 SMNVEV (reference sequence). As DNA, the CDR3 is TGTGCCAGCAGTCCCCGGACTAGCGGGGATGAGCAGTTCTTC. It codes for CASSPRTSGDEQFF.

The CDR3 nucleotides are TGTGCCAGTAGTGAACGGACAGCACAGAATGAAAAACTGTTTTTT. Translated, it gives CASSERTAQNEKLFF. The V and J genes are TRBV19 and TRBJ1-4; tentative D call: TRBD1 (6 bases). Per the germline V gene, CDR1 is LNHDA and CDR2 is SQIVND (reference sequence). The CDR3 length is 15 residues. Trimming took off 5 bases at V and 5 bases at J, with 15 bases between the two ends.

The chain links TRBV19 to TRBJ1-1, with no clear D. The CDR3 extends over 11 amino acids. Looked up from germline, CDR1 is LNHDA and CDR2 is SQIVND (reference sequence). V lost 7 bases and J 6 bases, leaving 9 bases between the germline ends. The CDR3 DNA sequence: TGTGCCAGTATGTTTCGGGCTGAAGCTTTCTTT. Translation: CASMFRAEAFF.

The rearrangement joins TRBV5-1 to TRBJ2-1; D is possibly TRBD1 (6 bases). CDR1 is SGHRS, CDR2 YFSETQ, per germline. The V end was cut by 0 bases, the J end by 5 bases, with 12 bases between. The CDR3 loop spans 15 amino acids. The CDR3 here is CASSLAIGGHNEQFF. As DNA, the CDR3 is TGCGCCAGCAGCTTGGCAATAGGGGGACACAATGAGCAGTTCTTC.